This entry features one T cell receptor (beta chain) sequence. The entry originates in a study of early T cells in non-severe SARS-CoV-2 infection. Trimming removed 5 bases from V and 6 bases from J; junction bases left unmatched: 18. CDR3 length: 18 amino acids. Germline lookup yields CDR1 MNHEY and CDR2 SVGAGI. The TCR library protocol was used to attach unique molecular identifiers. These identifiers were attached to individual cDNA molecules. TCRdb passed the 5' RACE reads through MiXCR, listing each CDR3 protein once. The data hold about 92,000 distinct CDR3 sequences, with around 15% observed a single time.

The V and J genes are TRBV6-5 and TRBJ2-7; 11 nucleotides match TRBD2. This clonotype was obtained from an adult who was a healthcare worker with PCR-confirmed SARS-CoV-2 infection or an uninfected control (not recorded which). The sequenced sample was whole blood. CDR3 in amino acids: CASSTTGVYGTSGSEQYF. Written as DNA, the CDR3 is TGTGCCAGCAGTACCACAGGGGTCTACGGGACTAGCGGCTCCGAGCAGTACTTC.